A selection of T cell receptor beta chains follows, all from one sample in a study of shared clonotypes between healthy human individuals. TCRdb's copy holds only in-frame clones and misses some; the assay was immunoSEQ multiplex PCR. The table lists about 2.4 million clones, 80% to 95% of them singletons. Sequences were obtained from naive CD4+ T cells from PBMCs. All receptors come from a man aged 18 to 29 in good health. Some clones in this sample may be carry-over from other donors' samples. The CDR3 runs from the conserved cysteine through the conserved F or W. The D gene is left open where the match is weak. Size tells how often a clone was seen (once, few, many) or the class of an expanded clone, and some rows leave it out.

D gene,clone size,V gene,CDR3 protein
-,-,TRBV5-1,CASSPKTGRSAGANVLTF
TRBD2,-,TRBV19,CASSKKGLAGTYTGELFF
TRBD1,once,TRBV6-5,CASRSTGGNNEQFF
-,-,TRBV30,CAWGFIGTQRANVLTF
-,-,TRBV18,CASSPNGTPGETQYF
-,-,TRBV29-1,CSVSGGQAEDIQYF
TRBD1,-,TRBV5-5,CASSLVQGDGYTF
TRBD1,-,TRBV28,CASRKTGTRAEQFF
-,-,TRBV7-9,CASSERTSSGANVLTF
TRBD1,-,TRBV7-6,CASSWNTGDTGELFF
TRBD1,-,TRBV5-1,CASSPTGTGNTGELFF
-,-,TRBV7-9,CASSPGPGYGYTF
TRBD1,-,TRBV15,CATSTPGQGVFGGYTF
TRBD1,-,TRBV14,CASSQDLQGRAFF
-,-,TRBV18,CASSTYTGITEAFF
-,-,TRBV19,CASSADLGGGWQETQYF
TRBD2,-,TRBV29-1,CSAGLDTGELFF
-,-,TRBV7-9,CASSIRGARETQYF
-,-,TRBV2,CASSGEVLNTEAFF
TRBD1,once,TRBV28,CASTTPRGRGDVEAFF
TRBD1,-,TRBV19,CASSRLGTGGGYEQYF